The rows below give T cell receptor beta chains drawn from one sample of a study of read filtering for tumor transcriptome and immune sequencing. TCRdb called the reads again in MiXCR, with one record for every CDR3 protein. The table includes fewer than 35,000 distinct CDR3 sequences, around 20% detected once. Sequences were obtained from a population of CD138-negative cells sorted from bone marrow. The receptors derive from a donor aged 40 or older with multiple myeloma. Each CDR3 is given with its conserved first and last residue. The D gene is left open where the match is weak. Some rows mark clone size as missing; the rest say once, few, many or name a class of expanded clone.

CDR3 | DNA | J | D | length | V | size
CASSHIRDRNTGELFF | TGTGCCAGCTCACACATCCGGGACAGAAACACCGGGGAGCTGTTTTTT | TRBJ2-2 | TRBD1 | 16 | TRBV18 | many
CASSVRVFYTDTQYF | TGCGCCAGCAGCGTTCGGGTCTTCTACACAGATACGCAGTATTTT | TRBJ2-3 | NA | 15 | TRBV5-1 | many
CASSGSGVPGQLYNEQFF | TGTGCCAGCAGTGGAAGCGGGGTCCCGGGACAGTTATACAATGAGCAGTTCTTC | TRBJ2-1 | NA | 18 | TRBV2 | many
CASSPGTYGETQYF | TGTGCCAGCAGCCCGGGTACTTATGGGGAGACCCAGTACTTC | TRBJ2-5 | NA | 14 | TRBV6-5 | many
CASSPQDGELFF | TGTGCCAGCAGCCCTCAGGACGGGGAGCTGTTTTTT | TRBJ2-2 | NA | 12 | TRBV7-9 | many
CASSQARGGLNTEAFF | TGTGCCAGCAGCCAAGCCCGGGGCGGGCTGAACACTGAAGCTTTCTTT | TRBJ1-1 | NA | 16 | TRBV3-1 | many
CASSSSGAGDEQFF | TGCGCCAGCAGCTCTTCCGGGGCAGGGGATGAGCAGTTCTTC | TRBJ2-1 | NA | 14 | TRBV5-1 | many
CASSLVGGLGNQPQHF | TGTGCCAGCAGCTTAGTGGGGGGGCTTGGCAATCAGCCCCAGCATTTT | TRBJ1-5 | NA | 16 | TRBV11-2 | many
CSVETPGLGAEAFF | TGCAGCGTTGAAACTCCGGGGCTGGGGGCTGAAGCTTTCTTT | TRBJ1-1 | NA | 14 | TRBV29-1 | many
CASSGPSGDFADTQYF | TGCGCCAGTTCGGGACCTAGCGGGGACTTCGCAGATACGCAGTATTTT | TRBJ2-3 | TRBD2 | 16 | TRBV10-2 | many
CSARDRRSSYNEQFF | TGCAGTGCTAGAGATCGCAGGAGTTCCTACAATGAGCAGTTCTTC | TRBJ2-1 | NA | 15 | TRBV20-1 | NA
CASSPRFTSVGGVGETQYF | TGTGCCAGCTCACCACGCTTCACCTCCGTGGGCGGGGTTGGTGAGACCCAGTACTTC | TRBJ2-5 | NA | 19 | TRBV18 | many
CASSLVRSTDTQYF | TGCGCCAGCAGCTTGGTCAGGAGCACAGATACGCAGTATTTT | TRBJ2-3 | NA | 14 | TRBV5-1 | many
CSAAHGGGNTEAFF | TGCAGTGCGGCCCACGGGGGGGGAAACACTGAAGCTTTCTTT | TRBJ1-1 | NA | 14 | TRBV20-1 | many
CASSESRAGATDTQYF | TGTGCCAGCAGTGAATCCAGGGCGGGGGCCACAGATACGCAGTATTTT | TRBJ2-3 | NA | 16 | TRBV2 | many
CATWDSPSYNEQFF | TGCGCCACCTGGGACTCCCCCTCCTACAATGAGCAGTTCTTC | TRBJ2-1 | NA | 14 | TRBV10-2 | many
CASSLARSTDTQYF | TGTGCCAGCAGTTTAGCACGGAGCACAGATACGCAGTATTTT | TRBJ2-3 | NA | 14 | TRBV12-3/TRBV12-4 | many
CASSLAMAGPYEQYF | TGTGCCAGCAGCTTGGCAATGGCAGGCCCCTACGAGCAGTACTTC | TRBJ2-7 | NA | 15 | TRBV5-5 | many
CASSGGGGYNEQFF | TGTGCCAGCAGTGGAGGGGGCGGCTACAATGAGCAGTTCTTC | TRBJ2-1 | TRBD1 | 14 | TRBV2 | many
CASSRGGGVYNEQFF | TGTGCCAGCAGCCGTGGGGGGGGGGTATACAATGAGCAGTTCTTC | TRBJ2-1 | TRBD2 | 15 | TRBV7-9 | many
CSVREVINEQYF | TGCAGCGTTCGAGAGGTGATCAACGAGCAGTACTTC | TRBJ2-7 | NA | 12 | TRBV29-1 | many
CASSPSVGYEQYF | TGTGCCAGCAGTCCCTCCGTGGGCTACGAGCAGTACTTC | TRBJ2-7 | NA | 13 | TRBV12-3/TRBV12-4 | many
CASRLTSGEQYF | TGTGCCAGCAGGCTTACTAGCGGGGAGCAGTACTTC | TRBJ2-7 | TRBD2 | 12 | TRBV3-1 | many
CSAYIRDSHSSTDTQYF | TGCAGTGCTTATATCCGGGACAGTCATTCTAGCACAGATACGCAGTATTTT | TRBJ2-3 | TRBD1 | 17 | TRBV20-1 | NA
CASSVNLAGTGELFF | TGTGCCAGCAGCGTAAACCTAGCGGGGACCGGGGAGCTGTTTTTT | TRBJ2-2 | TRBD2 | 15 | TRBV9 | many
CASSSNGAGLGYTF | TGCGCCAGCAGCTCGAATGGGGCAGGGCTTGGCTACACCTTC | TRBJ1-2 | NA | 14 | TRBV5-1 | many
CASSLGRGDQPQHF | TGCGCCAGCAGCCTCGGGAGGGGCGATCAGCCCCAGCATTTT | TRBJ1-5 | NA | 14 | TRBV4-1 | many
CASSYGLGQGSTEQYF | TGTGCCAGCAGTTACGGTCTTGGACAGGGGTCGACCGAGCAGTACTTC | TRBJ2-7 | TRBD1 | 16 | TRBV6-6 | many
CASSLVAGGSYNEQFF | TGTGCCAGCAGCTTGGTAGCGGGAGGTTCCTACAATGAGCAGTTCTTC | TRBJ2-1 | TRBD2 | 16 | TRBV5-6 | medium-sized
CDSSQGLSHSYNEQFF | TGTGACAGCAGCCAAGGTTTATCCCACTCCTACAATGAGCAGTTCTTC | TRBJ2-1 | NA | 16 | TRBV4-2 | NA
CASSPGTVNTEAFF | TGTGCCAGCAGTCCCGGGACGGTGAACACTGAAGCTTTCTTT | TRBJ1-1 | NA | 14 | TRBV25-1 | many
CASSLLPNTEAFF | TGTGCCAGCAGCTTATTGCCTAACACTGAAGCTTTCTTT | TRBJ1-1 | NA | 13 | TRBV7-2 | few
CASSYPTATDTQYF | TGTGCCAGCAGTTACCCCACCGCCACAGATACGCAGTATTTT | TRBJ2-3 | NA | 14 | TRBV6-5 | many
CASSSMGGDNEQFF | TGTGCCAGCAGCTCAATGGGGGGCGACAATGAGCAGTTCTTC | TRBJ2-1 | NA | 14 | TRBV7-3 | many
CASSPRGSGATGELFF | TGCGCCAGCAGCCCCAGGGGTAGCGGGGCCACCGGGGAGCTGTTTTTT | TRBJ2-2 | TRBD2 | 16 | TRBV5-1 | many
CASSLYSSGGTDTQYF | TGTGCCAGCAGCTTGTATTCTAGCGGGGGGACAGATACGCAGTATTTT | TRBJ2-3 | TRBD2 | 16 | TRBV11-1 | many
CASSDDANTEAFF | TGCGCCAGCAGTGATGATGCGAACACTGAAGCTTTCTTT | TRBJ1-1 | NA | 13 | TRBV10-1 | many
CASLPRVLYGYTF | TGTGCCAGCTTACCAAGGGTACTCTATGGCTACACCTTC | TRBJ1-2 | NA | 13 | TRBV18 | NA
CASSSVGAYEQYF | TGTGCCAGCAGTTCAGTGGGGGCCTACGAGCAGTACTTC | TRBJ2-7 | NA | 13 | TRBV28 | many
CVGTQSGSYNEQFF | TGTGTCGGCACCCAATCCGGGAGCTACAATGAGCAGTTCTTC | TRBJ2-1 | NA | 14 | TRBV12-3/TRBV12-4 | NA
CASSPLVRGGPDTQYF | TGCGCCAGCAGCCCTTTAGTGCGGGGTGGCCCAGATACGCAGTATTTC | TRBJ2-3 | NA | 16 | TRBV5-1 | NA
CASSRARGMETQYF | TGTGCCAGCAGCCGGGCGAGGGGTATGGAGACCCAGTACTTC | TRBJ2-5 | NA | 14 | TRBV7-2 | many
CASSRQLNTEAFF | TGTGCCAGCTCACGGCAGTTGAACACTGAAGCTTTCTTT | TRBJ1-1 | NA | 13 | TRBV18 | many
CASSTGDNSGNTIYF | TGTGCCAGCAGCACCGGCGACAACTCTGGAAACACCATATATTTT | TRBJ1-3 | NA | 15 | TRBV9 | many